Below are 5 T cell receptor beta chains sequenced from a single sample in a study of Tregs in tolerant kidney transplant recipients (dated by TCRdb to about 2019). The library relied on the immunoSEQ multiplex PCR assay. Not all clones reach the TCRdb copy of this immuneACCESS table, which keeps in-frame sequences only. Checked studies attribute under half of the gap to unresolved V genes and leave the rest unexplained. The data table for this sample lists about 5,300 clones. 6.7% of the sample belongs to the ten largest clones. Transplants used related donors with nonmyeloablative bone marrow transplantation; mixed chimerism was transient in the human trials. The sequencing used CD4+ T cells from blood (PBMCs), collected roughly 14 months after the transplant. These receptors were taken from a human patient who received a combined kidney and bone marrow transplant. It is possible that, after a transplant, some T cells come from the graft donor.

CDR3 DNA (partial): TGTGCCAGCACCGCTCCCCTGGCCACTGAA. Translating gives CASTAPLATE. The whole CDR3 reads CASTAPLATEAFF. The rearrangement links TRBV11-2 to TRBJ1-1, with unresolved D. The read halts 3 residues ahead of the CDR3 end, with the missing end drawn from the germline J gene. Trimming took 7 bases from V and 4 from J, leaving 13 bases between them. The germline V gene encodes CDR1 SGHAT and CDR2 FQNNGV. This CDR3 region has 13 residues. Complete variable domain (other parts from reference TRBV11-2 and TRBJ1-1): EAGVAQSPRYKIIEKRQSVAFWCNPISGHATLYWYQQILGQGPKLLIQFQNNGVVDDSQLPKDRFSAERLKGVDSTLKIQPAKLEDSAVYLCASTAPLATEAFFGQGTRLTVV.

As concerns this clone: Read coverage stops 3 residues before the CDR3 terminus; the germline J gene supplies the remainder. The chain carries TRBV19 and TRBJ2-3, with TRBD2 identical over 9 bases. V lost 3 bases to trimming and J lost 4 bases; unmatched junction nucleotides: 2. CDR1 and CDR2 from the germline V gene are LNHDA and SQIVND (reference sequence). The CDR3 has 14 residues. CDR3 DNA, as far as it was read: TGTGCCAGTAGTATTGGCGGGGGGGCAGATACG. Its translation is CASSIGGGADT. The entire CDR3 protein is CASSIGGGADTQYF.

The covered CDR3 bases are TGCAGTGCTAGGGACAGGGCGGGCGGTAATTCACCC. Protein: CSARDRAGGNSP. The CDR3 in full is CSARDRAGGNSPLHF. The chain has TRBV20-1 and TRBJ1-6, with 8 bases matching TRBD1. From the germline J gene comes the end of the CDR3, since the read stops 3 residues before it. The germline V gene has CDR1 DFQATT and CDR2 SNEGSKA (reference sequence). V gave up 3 bases and J gave up 6 bases; unmatched junction bases: 7. This CDR3 contains 15 residues.

As concerns this clone: The CDR3 end falls 3 residues outside the read, so it is completed with the germline J gene. V usage is TRBV12-3 or TRBV12-4 and J usage is TRBJ1-4, with 8 bases identical to TRBD1. Trimming took 6 bases from V and 7 from J; bases not matched to a gene: 7. The CDR3 runs 14 residues. CDR3 in amino acids: CASSWGQVGEKLFF. The CDR3 bases that were read are TGTGCCAGCAGCTGGGGACAGGTCGGTGAAAAA.

This clone shows up as large by frequency. Read sequence stops 3 residues before the CDR3 end, and the germline J gene provides the missing end. The V and J genes are TRBV20-1 and TRBJ1-2, with a weak D call TRBD1 (5 bases). V was trimmed by 3 bases and J by 7 bases, leaving 15 bases between them. The CDR3 covers 13 residues. In germline, CDR1 is DFQATT, CDR2 SNEGSKA (reference sequence). This chain's CDR3 is CSASASLGLGYTF. The CDR3 DNA, read in part, is TGCAGTGCTAGCGCCAGTCTGGGGCTTGGC.